The TCR beta chain described here comes from a study of PD-1 blockade in classical Hodgkin lymphoma. Findings and limits, study-wide: Newly diagnosed patients reportedly trailed healthy donors in baseline TCR diversity.

The repertoire was sequenced with immunoSEQ multiplex PCR; TCRdb's copy has only in-frame clones and lacks some. This table holds tens of thousands of clones, 65% to 90% found once. This CDR3 has 11 residues. Germline V CDR1 and CDR2: SGDLS, YYNGEE. V was trimmed by 6 bases and J by 7 bases, leaving 10 bases between them. Worth noting for this clone: The target antigen is unknown.

Every patient experienced relapse after autologous stem cell transplantation, and brentuximab vedotin exposure varied. Sample: peripheral blood mononuclear cells (PBMCs), taken at baseline. The gene calls are TRBV9 and TRBJ1-1, with D uncertain. The clonotype comes from a human donor with classical Hodgkin lymphoma. In DNA form, the CDR3 reads TGTGCCAGCACTCGCGACGGTGAAGCTTTCTTT. It codes for CASTRDGEAFF.